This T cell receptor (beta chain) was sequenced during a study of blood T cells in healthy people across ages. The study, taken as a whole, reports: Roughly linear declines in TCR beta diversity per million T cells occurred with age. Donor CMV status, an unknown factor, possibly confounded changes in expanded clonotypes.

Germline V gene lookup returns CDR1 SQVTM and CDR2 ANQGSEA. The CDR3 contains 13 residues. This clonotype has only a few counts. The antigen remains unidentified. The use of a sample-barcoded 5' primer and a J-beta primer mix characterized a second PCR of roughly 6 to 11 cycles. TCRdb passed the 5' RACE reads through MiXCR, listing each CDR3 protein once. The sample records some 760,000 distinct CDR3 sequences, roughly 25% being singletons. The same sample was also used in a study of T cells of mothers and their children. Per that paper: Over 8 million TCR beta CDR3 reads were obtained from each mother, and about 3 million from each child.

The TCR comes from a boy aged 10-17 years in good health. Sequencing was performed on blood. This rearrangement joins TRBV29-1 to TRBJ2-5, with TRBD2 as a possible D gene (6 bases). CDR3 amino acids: CISEKWRVLTQYF. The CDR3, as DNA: TGCATCTCTGAAAAGTGGAGGGTCTTGACCCAGTACTTC.